These 27 T cell receptor beta chains came from one sample sequenced in a study of OX40 agonist ivuxolimab in advanced cancers. Here immunoSEQ multiplex PCR was the method, and the copy in TCRdb shows in-frame clones only, minus some. This sample has tens of thousands of clones, with around 81% found just once. The specimen was CD4+ or CD8+ T cells sorted from blood, collected in a trial of the OX40 agonist ivuxolimab. These receptors all stem from an adult with an advanced solid tumor such as melanoma, head and neck, liver or kidney cancer.

The chain has TRBV6-1 and TRBJ2-7, with D possibly being TRBD1 (8 bases). This CDR3 has 14 residues. Trimming removed 7 bases from V and 2 bases from J, with 15 bases in between. Germline lookup yields CDR1 MNHNS and CDR2 SASEGT. The CDR3 sequence is CASKVTGGAYEQYF. As DNA, the CDR3 is TGTGCCAGCAAGGTCACAGGGGGGGCCTACGAGCAGTACTTC.

This clone was observed a few times. This chain joins TRBV20-1 and TRBJ1-1; possibly TRBD1 for D (5 bases). Germline CDR1 is DFQATT and CDR2 is SNEGSKA (reference sequence). The CDR3 sequence is 11 residues long. Trimming pared 3 bases from V and 5 bases from J, leaving 7 bases between. The CDR3 reads CSASPGTEAFF. CDR3 coding DNA: TGCAGTGCTAGTCCAGGGACTGAAGCTTTCTTT.

V gene TRBV10-3 combines with J gene TRBJ1-3, with D perhaps TRBD1 (5 bases). Trimming left V 7 bases short and J 8 bases short, with 15 bases between. Germline CDR1 is ENHRY and CDR2 is SYGVKD. The CDR3 length is 13 residues. In nucleotides, the CDR3 is TGTGCCATCAAGGGGAGTCAAATGGACACCATATATTTT. Translated, it gives CAIKGSQMDTIYF.

This clone was counted once. This sequence joins TRBV11-2 and TRBJ2-7; 8 bases are a match to TRBD1. V lost 3 bases and J lost 6; bases outside the gene matches: 1. There are 12 residues in the CDR3. The germline CDR1 and CDR2 sequences are SGHAT and FQNNGV. The CDR3 DNA is TGTGCCAGCAGCTTTGACAGGGGCGAGCAGTACTTC. Translating it yields CASSFDRGEQYF.

This clone was seen only a few times. This chain connects TRBV28 to TRBJ1-1; D ambiguous. The V gene lost 7 bases and the J gene lost 5 bases, with 11 bases spanning the gap. The CDR3 has 12 residues. From germline, CDR1 is MDHEN and CDR2 SYDVKM. DNA of the CDR3: TGTGCCAGCATGGTCAGGTTGACTGAAGCTTTCTTT. Encoded protein: CASMVRLTEAFF.

The J gene is TRBJ2-3, the V gene TRBV15; TRBD2 agrees at 16 bases. From germline, CDR1 is LNHNV and CDR2 YYDKDF (reference sequence). The CDR3 length is 17 residues. V lost 3 bases to trimming and J lost 0 bases; unmatched junction nucleotides: 0. The CDR3 nucleotides are TGTGCCACCAGCAGGGGACTAGCGGGAGGGAGCACAGATACGCAGTATTTT. The encoded protein is CATSRGLAGGSTDTQYF.

The V call is TRBV11-2, the J call TRBJ1-1; D unclear. The germline gives CDR1 SGHAT, CDR2 FQNNGV. This CDR3 is 15 amino acids long. V shed 5 bases and J shed 0 bases, with 13 bases lying between them. The CDR3 loop reads CASSALAGVNTEAFF. CDR3 sequence (DNA): TGTGCCAGCAGCGCCCTAGCCGGCGTGAACACTGAAGCTTTCTTT.

This chain joins TRBV29-1 and TRBJ1-1; D might be TRBD1 (6 bases). The CDR3 totals 15 residues. Trimming pared 3 bases from V and 1 base from J, leaving 15 bases between. The germline gives CDR1 SQVTM, CDR2 ANQGSEA. The CDR3 sequence: CSVDSGGQRNTEAFF. CDR3 nucleotide sequence: TGCAGCGTTGATAGTGGGGGACAACGGAACACTGAAGCTTTCTTT.

Of note for this clone: Relative to the germline gene, one junction end is altered; a read error may explain this. The V gene is TRBV28, the J gene TRBJ2-5; TRBD1 agrees at 9 bases. Germline assignment: CDR1 MDHEN and CDR2 SYDVKM. The CDR3 spans 15 residues. In DNA form, the CDR3 reads TGTGCCAGCAGTTTGGGGACAGGGAACCAAAAGACCCAGTACTTC. As protein: CASSLGTGNQKTQYF.

This clone was observed a handful of times. This rearrangement joins TRBV5-4 to TRBJ1-2, with D perhaps TRBD1 (5 bases). Germline CDR1 is SGHNT and CDR2 is YYREEE (reference sequence). The CDR3 totals 13 residues. The V gene lost 2 bases and the J gene lost 4 bases, with 9 bases spanning the gap. The CDR3 sequence: CASSLPGFYGYTF. In nucleotides, the CDR3 is TGTGCCAGCAGCTTACCAGGGTTCTATGGCTACACCTTC.

The chain recombines TRBV7-2 with TRBJ2-1; D is unresolved. The germline CDR1 and CDR2 sequences are SGHTA and FQGNSA. This CDR3 is built from 12 residues. V lost 4 bases to trimming and J lost 12 bases, with 13 bases between them. The DNA of the CDR3 is TGTGCCAGCAGCTCGACAACCCTCTGGCAGTTCTTC. Amino acids: CASSSTTLWQFF.

V usage is TRBV18 and J usage is TRBJ1-2, with D maybe TRBD1 (5 bases). V was clipped by 6 bases and J by 5 bases, with 13 bases between them. CDR3 length: 13 residues. CDR1 KGHSH and CDR2 LQKENI come from the germline V gene. CDR3 nucleotide sequence: TGTGCCAGCTCCCCCGCGACAGCGTATGGCTACACCTTC. It codes for CASSPATAYGYTF.

This clone came up once. CDR3 sequence: CASSQASLINEQFF. CDR3 bases: TGTGCCAGCAGCCAAGCCTCACTCATCAATGAGCAGTTCTTC. The rearrangement uses TRBV14 and TRBJ2-1; D gene unclear. The CDR3 loop spans 14 amino acids. The V and J ends lost 1 base and 6 bases respectively, with 10 bases between them. Germline V gives CDR1 SGHDN, CDR2 FVKESK.

This clone was seen only once. The chain recombines TRBV9 with TRBJ2-7; TRBD2 matches 10 bases. V gave up 3 bases and J gave up 7 bases; unmatched junction bases: 10. The CDR3 runs 15 residues. Germline CDR1 and CDR2: SGDLS and YYNGEE. DNA of the CDR3: TGTGCCAGCAGCGCCCTAGCGGGGGCCCTTACGGAGCAGTACTTC. Encoded protein: CASSALAGALTEQYF.

This clone was picked up a small number of times. V usage is TRBV10-3 and J usage is TRBJ2-1; TRBD2 matches at 10 bases. Per germline, CDR1 ENHRY and CDR2 SYGVKD. The V segment lost 6 bases and the J segment 9 bases; nucleotides outside the gene matches: 8. CDR3 size: 14 residues. The CDR3 DNA reads TGTGCCATCAGCGGTCAGCGGGAGGGTGGTGAGCAGTTCTTC. Amino acid sequence: CAISGQREGGEQFF.

The rearrangement uses TRBV19 and TRBJ2-3; 9 bases match TRBD1. Germline-derived CDR1 and CDR2 are LNHDA and SQIVND (reference sequence). This CDR3 has 17 residues. Germline trimming cut 1 base from V and 4 bases from J; bases unmatched to any gene: 9. CDR3 in DNA: TGTGCCAGTAGTATAGCCCAGACAGGGGGTTCCGCAGATACGCAGTATTTT. It yields the protein CASSIAQTGGSADTQYF. Combining the CDR3 with reference TRBV19 and TRBJ2-3 gives the whole variable domain DGGITQSPKYLFRKEGQNVTLSCEQNLNHDAMYWYRQDPGQGLRLIYYSQIVNDFQKGDIAEGYSVSREKKESFPLTVTSAQKNPTAFYLCASSIAQTGGSADTQYFGPGTRLTVL.

CDR3 residues: CASSLAWAGSNEKLFF. CDR3 DNA: TGTGCCAGCAGCTTGGCCTGGGCGGGATCTAATGAAAAACTGTTTTTT. The J gene is TRBJ1-4, the V gene TRBV5-4; no clear D gene. CDR1 and CDR2 from the germline V gene are SGHNT and YYREEE (reference sequence). CDR3 length: 16 residues. The V and J ends lost 0 bases and 3 bases respectively, with 12 bases between them. Supplemented by reference TRBV5-4 and TRBJ1-4, the full variable domain reads ETGVTQSPTHLIKTRGQQVTLRCSSQSGHNTVSWYQQALGQGPQFIFQYYREEENGRGNFPPRFSGLQFPNYSSELNVNALELDDSALYLCASSLAWAGSNEKLFFGSGTQLSVL.

This clone was seen a single time. This chain links TRBV18 with TRBJ1-3, with D uncertain. The CDR3 has 14 residues. The germline V gene has CDR1 KGHSH and CDR2 LQKENI. V was clipped by 4 bases and J by 2 bases, with 9 bases between them. In nucleotides, the CDR3 is TGTGCCAGCTCACTTACAGAGGCTGGAAACACCATATATTTT. This translates into CASSLTEAGNTIYF.

The chain couples TRBV10-3 to TRBJ2-7, with D possibly called TRBD1 or TRBD2 (5 bases each). V was shortened by 6 bases and J by 5 bases, with 14 bases between the two germline ends. The CDR3 contains 13 residues. Germline-derived CDR1 and CDR2 are ENHRY and SYGVKD. CDR3: CAISVPRGNEQYF. In DNA, the CDR3 is TGTGCCATCAGCGTCCCGAGGGGAAACGAGCAGTACTTC.

The V call is TRBV5-4, the J call TRBJ2-7; the D gene is possibly TRBD1 (5 bases). CDR3 length: 15 amino acids. Trimming shortened V by 0 bases and J by 3 bases, and 13 bases separated the two germline ends. Germline-derived CDR1 and CDR2 are SGHNT and YYREEE (reference sequence). The CDR3 is CASSLAAQGSYEQYF. The CDR3 DNA is TGTGCCAGCAGCTTGGCCGCGCAGGGTAGCTACGAGCAGTACTTC.

V gene TRBV2 combines with J gene TRBJ2-3, with D perhaps being TRBD1 or TRBD2 (6 bases each). The ends were cut back, 6 bases at V and 7 bases at J, with 20 bases in the middle. CDR3 size: 15 residues. Germline loops: CDR1 SNHLY, CDR2 FYNNEI. This CDR3 reads CASRTGTWGRNTQYF. For the CDR3, the DNA is TGTGCCAGCAGAACCGGGACTTGGGGGCGAAATACGCAGTATTTT. Full variable domain (missing parts from reference TRBV2 and TRBJ2-3): EPEVTQTPSHQVTQMGQEVILRCVPISNHLYFYWYRQILGQKVEFLVSFYNNEISEKSEIFDDQFSVERPDGSNFTLKIRSTKLEDSAMYFCASRTGTWGRNTQYFGPGTRLTVL.

The chain recombines TRBV27 with TRBJ2-2; D is tentatively TRBD1 or TRBD2 (6 bases each). With 6 bases removed from V and 2 bases from J, the gap between germline ends came to 13 bases. In germline, CDR1 is MNHEY, CDR2 SMNVEV (reference sequence). The CDR3 length is 15 residues. The CDR3 DNA reads TGTGCCAGCAGGCTAACGGGGGCCAACACCGGGGAGCTGTTTTTT. It specifies CASRLTGANTGELFF.

V usage is TRBV2 and J usage is TRBJ2-7; no clear D. The CDR3 is 12 amino acids. The V end lost 2 bases, the J end lost 6 bases, and 8 bases lay between the germline ends. Germline CDR1 and CDR2: SNHLY and FYNNEI. The CDR3 DNA sequence: TGTGCCAGCAGTGAAAATATAAGCGAGCAGTACTTC. Residues: CASSENISEQYF.

This chain connects TRBV11-2 to TRBJ2-7; 10 nucleotides line up with TRBD2. The CDR3 length is 17 residues. The ends lost 5 bases at V and 3 bases at J; junction bases unmatched: 13. CDR1 is SGHAT and CDR2 is FQNNGV in the germline V gene. CDR3 in amino acids: CASSTRLAGPSNYEQYF. CDR3 bases: TGTGCCAGCAGCACTAGACTAGCGGGCCCTAGTAACTACGAGCAGTACTTC.

The J gene is TRBJ1-4, the V gene TRBV5-8; possibly TRBD1 for D (5 bases). Looked up from germline, CDR1 is SGHTS and CDR2 is YDEGEE. The CDR3 totals 16 residues. V was clipped by 3 bases and J by 0 bases, with 12 bases between them. The CDR3 DNA is TGTGCCAGCAGCTACGGGGGTTTTGCAACTAATGAAAAACTGTTTTTT. Translating gives CASSYGGFATNEKLFF.

The chain carries TRBV14 and TRBJ2-3, with no clear D. Germline V gene data show CDR1 as SGHDN and CDR2 as FVKESK. Between the trimmed V and J ends, which lost 4 bases and 2 bases, there was a span of 19 bases. The CDR3 covers 17 residues. DNA for the CDR3: TGTGCCAGCAGCCTCATCTCTGATTCCCCCTCCACAGATACGCAGTATTTT. Translated: CASSLISDSPSTDTQYF.

The chain joins TRBV2 to TRBJ1-1, with D possibly being TRBD1 (6 bases). The CDR3 runs 11 residues. In germline, CDR1 is SNHLY, CDR2 FYNNEI. Trimming left V 8 bases short and J 7 bases short, with 11 bases between. DNA for the CDR3: TGTGCCAGCGGGACATACGGTGAAGCTTTCTTT. Its protein product is CASGTYGEAFF. Using reference TRBV2 and TRBJ1-1 for the parts outside the CDR3, the full variable domain is EPEVTQTPSHQVTQMGQEVILRCVPISNHLYFYWYRQILGQKVEFLVSFYNNEISEKSEIFDDQFSVERPDGSNFTLKIRSTKLEDSAMYFCASGTYGEAFFGQGTRLTVV.